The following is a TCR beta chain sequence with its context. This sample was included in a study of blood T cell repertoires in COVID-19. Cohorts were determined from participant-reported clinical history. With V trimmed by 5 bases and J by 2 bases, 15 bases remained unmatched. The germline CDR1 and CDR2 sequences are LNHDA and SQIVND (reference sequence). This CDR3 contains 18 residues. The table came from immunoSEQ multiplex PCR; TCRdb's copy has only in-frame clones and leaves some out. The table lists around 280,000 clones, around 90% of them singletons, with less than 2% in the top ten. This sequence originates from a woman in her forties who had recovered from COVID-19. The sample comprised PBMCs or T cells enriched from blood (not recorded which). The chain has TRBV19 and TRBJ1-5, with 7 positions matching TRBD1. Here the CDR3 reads CASSHPRWTGPRNQPQHF. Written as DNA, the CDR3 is TGTGCCAGTAGTCACCCGCGATGGACAGGTCCTCGCAATCAGCCCCAGCATTTT.